The 18 T cell receptor beta chains below come from one sample, sequenced in a study of spatial heterogeneity in lung cancer. TCRdb ran MiXCR on the 5' RACE reads and lists one entry per CDR3 protein. The sample contains 9,100 or so distinct CDR3 sequences, roughly 51% of which appear only once. Regarding time point: sample taken at primary tumor resection. These receptors have no known antigen. Study-wide points: Tumor mutation counts were tracked by expanded intratumoral alpha and beta TCR counts.

The specimen was lung tumor tissue, collected at surgery. Receptors originate from a female donor with early-stage non-small cell lung cancer.

A note on this clonotype: Because this beta chain is a stray read in a library intended to capture alpha chains, its abundance should not be given much weight. V and J are TRBV7-6 and TRBJ2-2; D might be TRBD1 (6 bases). This CDR3 has 14 amino acids. CDR1 is SGHVS, CDR2 FNYEAQ, per germline. V lost 4 bases and J 4 bases, leaving 10 bases between the germline ends. CDR3: CASSYPTGTGELFF. CDR3 coding DNA: TGTGCCAGCAGCTACCCGACAGGCACCGGGGAGCTGTTTTTT.

As regards this clonotype: This beta chain slipped into a library made for alpha chains as a stray read, so its size is not meaningful. The chain carries TRBV18 and TRBJ2-7; 9 bases match TRBD1. From germline, CDR1 is KGHSH and CDR2 LQKENI. The junction had 1 base not matched to a gene; V was cut back by 2 bases and J by 2 bases. This CDR3 comprises 14 residues. The CDR3 nucleotides are TGTGCCAGCTCACCAGGGACAGGGCCCTACGAGCAGTACTTC. Translating it yields CASSPGTGPYEQYF.

In regard to this clonotype: This beta chain was picked up by a library intended for alpha chains and is off target, so its count carries little meaning. The chain links TRBV20-1 to TRBJ2-5, with 16 bases matching TRBD2. There are 14 residues in the CDR3. The V gene end was trimmed by 5 bases and the J gene end by 9 bases; junction bases not matched to a gene: 6. Germline CDR1 is DFQATT and CDR2 is SNEGSKA (reference sequence). The CDR3 DNA is TGCAGTGCTCAGGGACTAGCGGGGGGGCAGGCCCAGTACTTC. Its translation is CSAQGLAGGQAQYF.

This clonotype was seen a few times. Since the library was made to target alpha chains, this beta chain is a stray read and its abundance is not meaningful. The chain joins TRBV13 to TRBJ2-3, with D unclear. Germline V CDR1 and CDR2: PRHDT, FYEKMQ (reference sequence). V gave up 1 base and J gave up 6 bases, with 8 bases separating them. The CDR3 has 13 residues. The CDR3 DNA is TGTGCCAGCAGCTTAGTCCGTCTTGATACGCAGTATTTT. Its translation is CASSLVRLDTQYF.

With respect to this clonotype: This beta chain is off target for a library built for alpha chains, so its abundance means little. This chain links TRBV5-1 with TRBJ2-1; D is perhaps TRBD1 (5 bases). The CDR3 is made up of 14 amino acids. V dropped 9 bases and J dropped 1 base, with 14 bases sitting between them. Germline V lookup: CDR1 SGHRS, CDR2 YFSETQ. CDR3 in amino acids: CATNDQGSYNEQFF. The CDR3 DNA reads as TGCGCCACTAACGATCAGGGATCCTACAATGAGCAGTTCTTC. Drawing the rest from reference TRBV5-1 and TRBJ2-1, the complete variable domain is KAGVTQTPRYLIKTRGQQVTLSCSPISGHRSVSWYQQTPGQGLQFLFEYFSETQRNKGNFPGRFSGRQFSNSRSEMNVSTLELGDSALYLCATNDQGSYNEQFFGPGTRLTVL.

This clonotype has a handful of counts. For a library built for alpha chains, this beta chain is a stray read; little rests on its size. This rearrangement joins TRBV20-1 to TRBJ1-6, with no clear D. The CDR3 is made up of 13 amino acids. Germline V gene data show CDR1 as DFQATT and CDR2 as SNEGSKA (reference sequence). Trimming took 3 bases from V and 13 from J, leaving 16 bases between them. DNA of the CDR3: TGCAGTGCTAGGAGCGGGCCAGGCGCCCCCCTCCACTTT. This encodes CSARSGPGAPLHF.

Concerning this clonotype: This beta chain is a stray sequence in a library constructed for alpha chains; its clone size is not meaningful. This rearrangement joins TRBV2 to TRBJ1-2; TRBD1 might be the D (5 bases). Trimming pared 4 bases from V and 6 bases from J, leaving 15 bases between. There are 14 residues in the CDR3. From germline, CDR1 is SNHLY and CDR2 FYNNEI. The CDR3 here is CASSGSRGQNGYTF. CDR3 DNA sequence: TGTGCCAGCAGTGGAAGTCGGGGCCAGAATGGCTACACCTTC.

This clonotype has more than one count but fewer than ten. This beta chain is off target for a library built for alpha chains, so its abundance means little. This chain uses TRBV12-5 with TRBJ2-1; D ambiguous. V was clipped by 3 bases and J by 0 bases, with 9 bases between them. Germline CDR1 and CDR2: LGHNT and FRNRAP. The CDR3 loop spans 15 amino acids. In nucleotides, the CDR3 is TGTGCTAGTGGTTTCGGTAAGGGCTCCTACAATGAGCAGTTCTTC. Its protein is CASGFGKGSYNEQFF.

In the case of this clonotype: This beta chain slipped into a library made for alpha chains as a stray read, so its size is not meaningful. The chain recombines TRBV15 with TRBJ2-4; D perhaps matches TRBD2 (5 bases). With 3 bases removed from V and 0 bases from J, the gap between germline ends came to 15 bases. The CDR3 sequence is 17 residues long. Germline-derived CDR1 and CDR2 are LNHNV and YYDKDF (reference sequence). The CDR3 loop is CATSSSSSGLAKNIQYF. The CDR3 DNA reads as TGTGCCACCAGCAGTTCAAGCTCAGGACTAGCCAAAAACATTCAGTACTTC.

Comments on this clonotype: This beta chain was picked up by a library intended for alpha chains and is off target, so its count carries little meaning. This chain connects TRBV30 to TRBJ1-2, with unresolved D. CDR1 GTSNPN and CDR2 SVGIG come from the germline V gene (reference sequence). V was clipped by 6 bases and J by 4 bases, with 21 bases between them. CDR3 length: 15 residues. The CDR3 reads CACPPVRLPSYGYTF. Here the CDR3 DNA reads TGTGCCTGCCCCCCCGTTAGATTGCCTAGCTATGGCTACACCTTC. Full variable domain (remainder filled in from reference TRBV30 and TRBJ1-2): SQTIHQWPATLVQPVGSPLSLECTVEGTSNPNLYWYRQAAGRGLQLLFYSVGIGQISSEVPQNLSASRPQDRQFILSSKKLLLSDSGFYLCACPPVRLPSYGYTFGSGTRLTVV.

Points on this clonotype: Within a library made for alpha chains, this beta chain is off target, and its count is uninformative. This chain links TRBV20-1 with TRBJ2-5; no definite D call. The germline gives CDR1 DFQATT, CDR2 SNEGSKA (reference sequence). This CDR3 is 11 amino acids long. V shed 4 bases and J shed 2 bases, with 5 bases lying between them. The DNA for the CDR3 is TGCAGTGCTATCTCTCAAGAGACCCAGTACTTC. Encoded protein: CSAISQETQYF.

Notes on this clonotype: Since it is a stray read in a library aimed at alpha chains, this beta chain has a size that is not meaningful. The genes are TRBV29-1 and TRBJ2-5; the match to TRBD2 covers 10 bases. Germline V gives CDR1 SQVTM, CDR2 ANQGSEA. V shed 7 bases, J shed 4 bases, and the junction held 9 bases outside the gene matches. The CDR3 runs 14 residues. CDR3 region: CSAIAGGPPETQYF. The CDR3, as DNA: TGCAGCGCCATAGCGGGGGGCCCACCAGAGACCCAGTACTTC.

To note about this clonotype: This beta chain lies outside the target of a library built for alpha chains; its clone size means little. This chain uses TRBV7-2 with TRBJ2-7; TRBD2 is a possible D gene (6 bases). Germline V CDR1 and CDR2: SGHTA, FQGNSA. Trimming pared 6 bases from V and 3 bases from J, leaving 12 bases between. The CDR3 runs to 13 residues. This CDR3 reads CASRGGIDYEQYF. The CDR3 region has the DNA TGTGCCAGCAGGGGGGGAATTGACTACGAGCAGTACTTC.

This clonotype has more than one count but fewer than ten. This beta chain is a stray sequence in a library constructed for alpha chains; its clone size is not meaningful. The V gene is TRBV5-1, the J gene TRBJ2-1, with D uncertain. The CDR3 length is 13 residues. Germline CDR1 reads SGHRS; CDR2 reads YFSETQ. The V end lost 6 bases, the J end lost 2 bases, and 9 bases lay between the germline ends. CDR3 in amino acids: CASKADPYNEQFF. CDR3 sequence (DNA): TGCGCCAGCAAGGCTGACCCCTACAATGAGCAGTTCTTC.

Turning to this clonotype: Within a library made for alpha chains, this beta chain is off target, and its count is uninformative. The genes are TRBV5-1 and TRBJ2-7; 9 bases line up with TRBD2. CDR1 SGHRS and CDR2 YFSETQ come from the germline V gene. V shed 3 bases, J shed 7 bases, and the junction held 5 bases outside the gene matches. CDR3 length: 13 residues. Here the CDR3 reads CASSYSGSTEQYF. CDR3 in DNA: TGCGCCAGCAGCTATAGCGGGAGTACAGAGCAGTACTTC. The variable domain in full, with the rest retrieved from reference TRBV5-1 and TRBJ2-7, is KAGVTQTPRYLIKTRGQQVTLSCSPISGHRSVSWYQQTPGQGLQFLFEYFSETQRNKGNFPGRFSGRQFSNSRSEMNVSTLELGDSALYLCASSYSGSTEQYFGPGTRLTVT.

Remarks on this clonotype: A library made for alpha chains picked up this beta chain off target, so its size means little. The chain combines TRBV12-3 or TRBV12-4 with TRBJ1-1; weak D call: TRBD1 (5 bases). Trimming stripped 4 bases from V and 5 bases from J, with 11 bases between. This CDR3 region has 13 residues. CDR3 nucleotides: TGTGCCAGCAGTTCGAGATGGGGGACTGAAGCTTTCTTT. Its protein product is CASSSRWGTEAFF.

As concerns this clonotype: A library prepared for alpha chains yielded this beta chain as an off-target read; its size is of little meaning. The gene calls are TRBV10-2 and TRBJ1-1, with 9 bases that match TRBD1. V was clipped by 6 bases and J by 7 bases; unmatched bases: 6. Germline V gene sequence: CDR1 WSHSY, CDR2 SAAADI. The CDR3 totals 13 residues. This CDR3 is CASRHRGRGEAFF. Written as DNA, the CDR3 is TGCGCCAGCAGGCACAGGGGGCGCGGTGAAGCTTTCTTT.

As regards this clonotype: A library made for alpha chains picked up this beta chain off target, so its size means little. The chain combines TRBV10-3 with TRBJ2-3; weak D call: TRBD1 (6 bases). V gave up 6 bases and J gave up 4 bases, with 11 bases separating them. CDR1 ENHRY and CDR2 SYGVKD come from the germline V gene. This CDR3 has 13 residues. CDR3 in DNA: TGTGCCATCAGCGACAGGATCTCAGATACGCAGTATTTT. This encodes CAISDRISDTQYF.